What follows are 10 T cell receptor beta chains derived from one specimen sequenced in a study of STAT5B mutations in CD4+ large granular lymphocyte leukemia. Profiling relied on immunoSEQ multiplex PCR, and the TCRdb table lists in-frame clones only, not all of them. The sample holds roughly 35,000 clones, 65% to 70% seen once. Specimen: CD4+ T cells from blood buffy coats. These receptors came from a human donor in good health.

V and J are TRBV7-8 and TRBJ1-1; tentatively, D is TRBD1 (5 bases). V was pared by 1 base and J by 0 bases, with 12 bases between. CDR1 and CDR2 from the germline V gene are SGHVS and FQNEAQ. The CDR3 sequence is 16 residues long. The CDR3 sequence is CASSLEGAVMNTEAFF. The DNA of the CDR3 is TGTGCCAGCAGCTTAGAAGGGGCAGTCATGAACACTGAAGCTTTCTTT.

This chain links TRBV7-9 with TRBJ2-7, with 9 bases lining up with TRBD1. From germline, CDR1 is SEHNR and CDR2 FQNEAQ (reference sequence). The CDR3 extends over 15 amino acids. With 5 bases clipped from V and 3 bases from J, the junction kept 8 bases outside the gene matches. CDR3 DNA: TGTGCCAGCAGCGGCAGCCGGGACAGGGACTACGAGCAGTACTTC. Translating gives CASSGSRDRDYEQYF. Full variable domain (remainder filled in from reference TRBV7-9 and TRBJ2-7): DTGVSQNPRHKITKRGQNVTFRCDPISEHNRLYWYRQTLGQGPEFLTYFQNEAQLEKSRLLSDRFSAERPKGSFSTLEIQRTEQGDSAMYLCASSGSRDRDYEQYFGPGTRLTVT.

This clone was found once. Other DNA sequences in this specimen translate into the identical CDR3. This rearrangement joins TRBV7-2 to TRBJ1-5; 9 positions match TRBD1. The trim removed 6 bases at V and 5 bases at J, leaving 8 bases unmatched. This CDR3 is built from 15 residues. Germline assignment: CDR1 SGHTA and CDR2 FQGNSA. CDR3 residues: CASRPGTGPHQPQHF. Here the CDR3 DNA reads TGTGCCAGCAGACCCGGGACAGGGCCCCATCAGCCCCAGCATTTT.

The CDR3 here is CASSFSGPEQYF. The CDR3 nucleotides read TGTGCCAGCAGCTTTTCAGGGCCCGAGCAGTACTTC. The chain is built from TRBV7-9 and TRBJ2-5, with D possibly matching TRBD1 (5 bases). The J call may be mistaken, given a closer DNA end match to TRBJ2-7. The CDR3 has 12 residues. Germline V gives CDR1 SEHNR, CDR2 FQNEAQ (reference sequence).

V and J are TRBV7-3 and TRBJ2-3; the match to TRBD2 covers 13 bases. After removal of 4 bases from V and 2 bases from J, the junction contained 3 bases not matched to a gene. Per the germline V gene, CDR1 is SGHTA and CDR2 is FQGTGA. This CDR3 region has 16 residues. CDR3 DNA sequence: TGTGCCAGCAGCTCGGGACTAGCGGGGAACACAGATACGCAGTATTTT. Its translation is CASSSGLAGNTDTQYF.

V and J are TRBV4-1 and TRBJ1-1, with D hard to call. Between the trimmed V and J ends, which lost 2 bases and 4 bases, there was a span of 20 bases. Germline-derived CDR1 and CDR2 are MGHRA and YSYEKL. The CDR3 covers 17 residues. The CDR3 DNA follows: TGCGCCAGCAGCCAACAAGATATCGTGGTAAGGAGCACTGAAGCTTTCTTT. Encoded protein: CASSQQDIVVRSTEAFF.

The gene calls are TRBV11-2 and TRBJ2-2; TRBD1 matches at 7 bases. Germline V gene lookup returns CDR1 SGHAT and CDR2 FQNNGV. V shed 5 bases, J shed 4 bases, and the junction held 7 bases outside the gene matches. The length of the CDR3 is 15 residues. Here the CDR3 DNA reads TGTGCCAGCAGCCGGGCCGGGACAGCCACCGGGGAGCTGTTTTTT. This sequence encodes CASSRAGTATGELFF.

The chain uses TRBV5-4 and TRBJ1-2, with TRBD1 identical over 9 bases. The ends lost 3 bases at V and 7 bases at J; junction bases unmatched: 10. The germline V gene encodes CDR1 SGHNT and CDR2 YYREEE (reference sequence). The length of the CDR3 is 15 residues. CDR3 nucleotides: TGTGCCAGCAGCTCCTTAACAGGGGGCGCGTTTGGCTACACCTTC. This encodes CASSSLTGGAFGYTF.

J is TRBJ1-3 and V is TRBV18; D is unresolved. Germline V gives CDR1 KGHSH, CDR2 LQKENI. The CDR3 totals 15 residues. The V and J ends lost 3 bases and 0 bases respectively, with 9 bases between them. CDR3 coding DNA: TGTGCCAGCTCACCCCAGGAGGACTCTGGAAACACCATATATTTT. Protein product: CASSPQEDSGNTIYF. Together with reference TRBV18 and TRBJ1-3, the CDR3 gives the full variable domain: NAGVMQNPRHLVRRRGQEARLRCSPMKGHSHVYWYRQLPEEGLKFMVYLQKENIIDESGMPKERFSAEFPKEGPSILRIQQVVRGDSAAYFCASSPQEDSGNTIYFGEGSWLTVV.

The V and J genes are TRBV6-1 and TRBJ1-4, with D possibly TRBD1 on 5 matching bases. Germline V lookup: CDR1 MNHNS, CDR2 SASEGT. The V gene lost 6 bases and the J gene lost 7 bases, with 15 bases spanning the gap. The CDR3 has 14 amino acids. The CDR3 bases are TGTGCCAGCAGGAGGGGCGGGGCGGGTGAAAAACTGTTTTTT. As protein: CASRRGGAGEKLFF.